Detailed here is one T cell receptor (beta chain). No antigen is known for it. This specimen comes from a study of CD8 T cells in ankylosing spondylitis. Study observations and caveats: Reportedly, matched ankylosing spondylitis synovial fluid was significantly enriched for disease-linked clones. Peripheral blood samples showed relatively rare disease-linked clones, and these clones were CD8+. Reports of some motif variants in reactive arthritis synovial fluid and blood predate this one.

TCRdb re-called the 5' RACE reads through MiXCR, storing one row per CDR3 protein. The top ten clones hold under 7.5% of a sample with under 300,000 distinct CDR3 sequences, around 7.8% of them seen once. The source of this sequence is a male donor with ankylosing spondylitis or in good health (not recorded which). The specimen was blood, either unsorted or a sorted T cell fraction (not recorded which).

The DNA for the CDR3 is TGTGCCAGCAGCTTCGGGCTAGGACAGCCCCAGCATTTT. It codes for CASSFGLGQPQHF. The chain is built from TRBV11-1 and TRBJ1-5, with D unclear. Trimming removed 3 bases at V and 7 bases at J, with 10 bases between. The CDR3 is made up of 13 amino acids. From germline, CDR1 is SGHAT and CDR2 FQDESV (reference sequence).